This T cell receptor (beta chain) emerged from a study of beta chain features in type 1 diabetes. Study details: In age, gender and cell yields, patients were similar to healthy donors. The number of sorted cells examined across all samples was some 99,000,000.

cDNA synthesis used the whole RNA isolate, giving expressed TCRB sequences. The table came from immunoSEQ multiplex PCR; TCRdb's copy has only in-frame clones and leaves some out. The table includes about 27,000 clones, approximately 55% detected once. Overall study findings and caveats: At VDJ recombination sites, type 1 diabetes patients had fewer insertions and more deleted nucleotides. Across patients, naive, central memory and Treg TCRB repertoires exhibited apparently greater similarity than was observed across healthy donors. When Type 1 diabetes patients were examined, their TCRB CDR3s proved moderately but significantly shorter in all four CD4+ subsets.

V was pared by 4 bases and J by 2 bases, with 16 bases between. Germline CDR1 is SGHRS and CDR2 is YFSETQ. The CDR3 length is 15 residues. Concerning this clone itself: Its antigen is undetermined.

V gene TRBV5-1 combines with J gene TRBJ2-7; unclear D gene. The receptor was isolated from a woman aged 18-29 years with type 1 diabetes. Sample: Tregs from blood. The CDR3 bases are TGCGCCAGCAGCCCGGTAACCACCCGGGCCTACGAGCAGTACTTC. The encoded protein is CASSPVTTRAYEQYF.